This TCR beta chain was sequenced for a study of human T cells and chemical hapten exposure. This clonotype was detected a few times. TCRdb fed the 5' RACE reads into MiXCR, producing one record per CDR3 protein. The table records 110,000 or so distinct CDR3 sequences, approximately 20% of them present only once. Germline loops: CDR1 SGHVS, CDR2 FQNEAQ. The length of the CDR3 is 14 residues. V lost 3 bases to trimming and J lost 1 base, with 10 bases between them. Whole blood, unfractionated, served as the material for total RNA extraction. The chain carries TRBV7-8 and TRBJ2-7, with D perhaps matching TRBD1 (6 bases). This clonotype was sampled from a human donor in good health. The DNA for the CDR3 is TGTGCCAGCAGCTTGGACAGATTGTCCTACGAGCAGTACTTC. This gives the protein CASSLDRLSYEQYF.